Listed below are T cell receptor beta chains from one sample, sequenced in a study of cytomegalovirus exposure and HLA in healthy donors. Repertoires were generated with immunoSEQ multiplex PCR, while TCRdb's copy carries only in-frame clones and drops some. This table holds about 99,000 clones, roughly a tenth found once. The specimen sequenced was PBMCs. The receptors stem from a man aged 35-49 years in good health and CMV-seropositive. Both conserved end residues are part of each CDR3. A D gene is named only where the DNA matches it firmly. Expanded clones get a size class; other rows say once, few or many, or leave the size out.

j_gene: TRBJ2-7; v_gene: TRBV18; d_gene: .; abundance: .; CDR3nt: TGTGCCAGCTCACCGGCAGAATCTAGCGAGCAGTACTTC; CDR3aa: CASSPAESSEQYF
j_gene: TRBJ2-7; v_gene: TRBV7-8; d_gene: TRBD2; abundance: .; CDR3nt: TGTGCCAGCAGCTTAGGGCTAGCGGCCTCTCCCTACGAGCAGTACTTC; CDR3aa: CASSLGLAASPYEQYF
j_gene: TRBJ2-5; v_gene: TRBV6-5; d_gene: TRBD2; abundance: .; CDR3nt: TGTGCCAGCAGTTACGTACTAGCGGGAGGGCCGCAGACCCAGTACTTC; CDR3aa: CASSYVLAGGPQTQYF
j_gene: TRBJ2-1; v_gene: TRBV19; d_gene: TRBD2; abundance: few; CDR3nt: TGTGCCAGTAGTATAGATCCGGTTGGGGGAGGGGAGCAGTTCTTC; CDR3aa: CASSIDPVGGGEQFF
j_gene: TRBJ2-1; v_gene: TRBV27; d_gene: .; abundance: .; CDR3nt: TGTGCCAGCAGTCCCACGGGAGATTTTATGGGCAATGAGCAGTTCTTC; CDR3aa: CASSPTGDFMGNEQFF
j_gene: TRBJ2-5; v_gene: TRBV7-9; d_gene: TRBD1; abundance: few; CDR3nt: TGTGCCAGCAGCCTAGGACAGGGAAAGACCCAGTACTTC; CDR3aa: CASSLGQGKTQYF
j_gene: TRBJ2-2; v_gene: TRBV4-2; d_gene: .; abundance: .; CDR3nt: TGTGCCAGCAGCCCTCAAGGGAGAGGGGGCACCGGGGAGCTGTTTTTT; CDR3aa: CASSPQGRGGTGELFF
j_gene: TRBJ1-2; v_gene: TRBV14; d_gene: .; abundance: .; CDR3nt: TGTGCCAGCAGCCAAGTCGAAAGACAGGCGAGGAGCGATGGCTACACCTTC; CDR3aa: CASSQVERQARSDGYTF
j_gene: TRBJ2-5; v_gene: TRBV7-7; d_gene: TRBD1; abundance: .; CDR3nt: TGTGCTAGCAGCCCGAGGACAGGGGTCGAGACCCAGTACTTC; CDR3aa: CASSPRTGVETQYF
j_gene: TRBJ1-2; v_gene: TRBV13; d_gene: .; abundance: .; CDR3nt: TGTGCCAGCAGCTTAGAAAGGGGCGCATATAACTATGGCTACACCTTC; CDR3aa: CASSLERGAYNYGYTF
j_gene: TRBJ1-1; v_gene: TRBV7-2; d_gene: TRBD1; abundance: .; CDR3nt: TGTGCCAGCAGCGCGACAGGGGGCTTTGAAGCTTTCTTT; CDR3aa: CASSATGGFEAFF
j_gene: TRBJ2-7; v_gene: TRBV4-2; d_gene: TRBD2; abundance: .; CDR3nt: TGTGCCAGCAGCCAAGGACTAGCGGGAGCCTACGAGCAGTACTTC; CDR3aa: CASSQGLAGAYEQYF
j_gene: TRBJ2-7; v_gene: TRBV28; d_gene: TRBD2; abundance: .; CDR3nt: TGTGCCAGTGCTAGCGGGAGTAAGGGGGAGCAGTACTTC; CDR3aa: CASASGSKGEQYF
j_gene: TRBJ1-2; v_gene: TRBV19; d_gene: .; abundance: few; CDR3nt: TGTGCCAGTAGTGGGGGGTTGGATGGCTACACCTTC; CDR3aa: CASSGGLDGYTF
j_gene: TRBJ2-3; v_gene: TRBV10-3; d_gene: TRBD1; abundance: .; CDR3nt: TGTGCCATCAGTCAACCGGGACAGGGAACAGATACGCAGTATTTT; CDR3aa: CAISQPGQGTDTQYF
j_gene: TRBJ2-5; v_gene: TRBV28; d_gene: TRBD2; abundance: few; CDR3nt: TGTGCCAGCAGTTTATCTAGCGGTCAAGAGACCCAGTACTTC; CDR3aa: CASSLSSGQETQYF
j_gene: TRBJ2-5; v_gene: TRBV18; d_gene: TRBD1; abundance: .; CDR3nt: TGTGCCAGCTCACTCGACAGGGGGCTGGGGACCCAGTACTTC; CDR3aa: CASSLDRGLGTQYF
j_gene: TRBJ2-7; v_gene: TRBV6-1; d_gene: .; abundance: few; CDR3nt: TGTGCCAGCCTTACGACCCCAGGAGGGCTGGTTAAGGAGTACTTC; CDR3aa: CASLTTPGGLVKEYF
j_gene: TRBJ2-7; v_gene: TRBV7-2; d_gene: TRBD2; abundance: few; CDR3nt: TGTGCCAGCAGAATCGATTCGCGCGGGAGCGTCTACGAGCAGTACTTC; CDR3aa: CASRIDSRGSVYEQYF
j_gene: TRBJ2-7; v_gene: TRBV25-1; d_gene: TRBD1; abundance: few; CDR3nt: TGTGCCAGCAGTGACATACACGGGACAGTAGGCTACGAGCAGTACTTC; CDR3aa: CASSDIHGTVGYEQYF
j_gene: TRBJ2-2; v_gene: TRBV18; d_gene: TRBD2; abundance: .; CDR3nt: TGTGCCAGCTCACCGACTAGCGGCAACACCGGGGAGCTGTTTTTT; CDR3aa: CASSPTSGNTGELFF
j_gene: TRBJ2-5; v_gene: TRBV5-1; d_gene: .; abundance: .; CDR3nt: TGCGCCAGCAAGGCAGGTCCGTCCACGGAGACCCAGTACTTC; CDR3aa: CASKAGPSTETQYF
j_gene: TRBJ2-7; v_gene: TRBV6-5; d_gene: .; abundance: .; CDR3nt: TGTGCCAGCAGCACGGACTGGGCCTACGAGCAGTACTTC; CDR3aa: CASSTDWAYEQYF
j_gene: TRBJ2-7; v_gene: TRBV7-2; d_gene: TRBD2; abundance: .; CDR3nt: TGTGCCAGCAGTGGGGGGGGATTCGAGCAGTACTTC; CDR3aa: CASSGGGFEQYF
j_gene: TRBJ1-2; v_gene: TRBV4-1; d_gene: .; abundance: .; CDR3nt: TGCGCCAGCAGCCCTACGTCCGTGGTGTCTACTAACTATGGCTACACCTTC; CDR3aa: CASSPTSVVSTNYGYTF
j_gene: TRBJ1-1; v_gene: TRBV15; d_gene: TRBD1; abundance: many; CDR3nt: TGTGCCACCAGAGATTGGGACAGAGGTGCCACTGAAGCTTTCTTT; CDR3aa: CATRDWDRGATEAFF
j_gene: TRBJ2-7; v_gene: TRBV4-2; d_gene: .; abundance: .; CDR3nt: TGTGCCAGCAGCCAAGAGGACGACAGCACCTACGAGCAGTACTTC; CDR3aa: CASSQEDDSTYEQYF
j_gene: TRBJ2-2; v_gene: TRBV13; d_gene: TRBD1; abundance: .; CDR3nt: TGTGCCAGCAGCATTCTGACAGGGGGCCCCGGGGAGCTGTTTTTT; CDR3aa: CASSILTGGPGELFF
j_gene: TRBJ2-7; v_gene: TRBV7-9; d_gene: .; abundance: few; CDR3nt: TGTGCCAGCAGCTTAGGGACTCTTTCCTACGAGCAGTACTTC; CDR3aa: CASSLGTLSYEQYF
j_gene: TRBJ1-4; v_gene: TRBV30; d_gene: TRBD1; abundance: few; CDR3nt: TGTGCCTGGAGTACACAGGGGGCGGGCAAACGTGAAAAACTGTTTTTT; CDR3aa: CAWSTQGAGKREKLFF
j_gene: TRBJ2-3; v_gene: TRBV7-9; d_gene: .; abundance: .; CDR3nt: TGTGCCAGCAGACCCGGGATAACGAGCACAGATACGCAGTATTTT; CDR3aa: CASRPGITSTDTQYF
j_gene: TRBJ2-1; v_gene: TRBV19; d_gene: .; abundance: .; CDR3nt: TGTGCCAGTAGTATAGATCGGCTAGTGAGTGAGCAGTTCTTC; CDR3aa: CASSIDRLVSEQFF
j_gene: TRBJ2-3; v_gene: TRBV7-7; d_gene: .; abundance: few; CDR3nt: TGTGCTAGCAGCTCCTCTACGGGGAGAGGGAGTACGCAGTATTTT; CDR3aa: CASSSSTGRGSTQYF